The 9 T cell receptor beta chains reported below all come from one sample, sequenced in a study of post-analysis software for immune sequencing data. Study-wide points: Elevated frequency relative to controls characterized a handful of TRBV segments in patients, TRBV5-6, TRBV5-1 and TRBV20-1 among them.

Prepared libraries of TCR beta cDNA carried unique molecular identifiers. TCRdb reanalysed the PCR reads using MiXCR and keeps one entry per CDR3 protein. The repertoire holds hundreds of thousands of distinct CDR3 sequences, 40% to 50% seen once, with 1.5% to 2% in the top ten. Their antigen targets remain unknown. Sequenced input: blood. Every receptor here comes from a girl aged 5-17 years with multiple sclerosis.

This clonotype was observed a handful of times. The CDR3, as DNA: TGTGCCAGCAGTGAATTCGCAGCGGGTCAAGAGACCCAGTACTTC. The encoded protein is CASSEFAAGQETQYF. This sequence joins TRBV2 and TRBJ2-5, with D maybe TRBD2 (6 bases). Per the germline V gene, CDR1 is SNHLY and CDR2 is FYNNEI. V gave up 2 bases and J gave up 2 bases, with 12 bases separating them. The CDR3 runs to 15 residues.

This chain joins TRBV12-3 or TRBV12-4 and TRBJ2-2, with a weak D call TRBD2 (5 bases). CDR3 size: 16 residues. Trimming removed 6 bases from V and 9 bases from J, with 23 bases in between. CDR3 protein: CASRLGREILLRELFF. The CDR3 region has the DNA TGTGCCAGCAGACTAGGACGGGAAATTCTCCTCCGGGAGCTGTTTTTT.

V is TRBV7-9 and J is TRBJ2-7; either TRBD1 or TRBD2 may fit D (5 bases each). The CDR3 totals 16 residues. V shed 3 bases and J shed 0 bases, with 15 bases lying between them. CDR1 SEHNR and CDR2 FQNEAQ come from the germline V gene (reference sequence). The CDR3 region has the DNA TGTGCCAGCAGCTTGGCGCGGGCAGGGAGCTCCTACGAGCAGTACTTC. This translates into CASSLARAGSSYEQYF.

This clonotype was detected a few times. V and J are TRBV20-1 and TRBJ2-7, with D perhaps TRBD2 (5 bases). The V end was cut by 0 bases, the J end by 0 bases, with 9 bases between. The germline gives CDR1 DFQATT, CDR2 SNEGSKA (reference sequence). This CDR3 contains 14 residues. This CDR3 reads CSARDGGDSYEQYF. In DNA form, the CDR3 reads TGCAGTGCTAGAGATGGAGGAGACTCCTACGAGCAGTACTTC.

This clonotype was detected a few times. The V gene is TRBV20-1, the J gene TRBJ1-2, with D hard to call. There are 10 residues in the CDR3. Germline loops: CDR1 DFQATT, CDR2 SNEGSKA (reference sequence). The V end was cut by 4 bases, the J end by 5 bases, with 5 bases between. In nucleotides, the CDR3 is TGCAGTGCTATGGGGTATGGCTACACCTTC. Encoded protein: CSAMGYGYTF.

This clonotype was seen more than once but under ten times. The CDR3 bases are TGTGCCATCCGAAGGAGGGAGGGACCCAATGAGCAGTTCTTC. It yields the protein CAIRRREGPNEQFF. This chain links TRBV10-3 with TRBJ2-1; 7 bases map to TRBD2. Germline CDR1 ENHRY, CDR2 SYGVKD. Trimming removed 8 bases from V and 6 bases from J; junction bases left unmatched: 10. This CDR3 has 14 residues.

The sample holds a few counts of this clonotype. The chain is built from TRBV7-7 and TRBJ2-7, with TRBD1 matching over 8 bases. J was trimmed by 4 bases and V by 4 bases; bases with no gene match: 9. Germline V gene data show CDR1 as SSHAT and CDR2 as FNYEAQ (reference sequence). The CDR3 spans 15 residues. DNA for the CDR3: TGTGCCAGCAGCTACGGACAGGGTCCCCATTACGAGCAGTACTTC. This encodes CASSYGQGPHYEQYF.

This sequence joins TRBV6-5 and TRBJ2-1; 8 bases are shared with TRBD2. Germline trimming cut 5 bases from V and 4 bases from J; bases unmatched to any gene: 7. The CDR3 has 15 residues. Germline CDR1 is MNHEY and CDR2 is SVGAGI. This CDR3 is CASSTLAGPYNEQFF. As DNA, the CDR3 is TGTGCCAGCAGTACCTTAGCGGGGCCATACAATGAGCAGTTCTTC.

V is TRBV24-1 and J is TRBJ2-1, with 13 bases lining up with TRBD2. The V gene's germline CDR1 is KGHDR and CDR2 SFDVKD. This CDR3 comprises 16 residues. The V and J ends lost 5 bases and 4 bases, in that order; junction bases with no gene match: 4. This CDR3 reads CATSGSTSGRYNEQFF. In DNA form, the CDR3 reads TGTGCCACCAGTGGTTCGACTAGCGGGAGGTACAATGAGCAGTTCTTC.